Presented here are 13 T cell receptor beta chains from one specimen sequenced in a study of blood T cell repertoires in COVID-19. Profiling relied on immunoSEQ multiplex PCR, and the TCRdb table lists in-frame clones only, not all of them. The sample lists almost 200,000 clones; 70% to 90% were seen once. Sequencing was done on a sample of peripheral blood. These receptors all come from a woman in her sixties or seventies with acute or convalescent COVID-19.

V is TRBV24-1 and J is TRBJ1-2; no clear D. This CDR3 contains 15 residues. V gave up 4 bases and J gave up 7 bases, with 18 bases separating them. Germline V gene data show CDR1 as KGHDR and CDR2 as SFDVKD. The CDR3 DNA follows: TGTGCCACCAGTGACCCGAACACAAGTTTTGGTGGCTACACCTTC. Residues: CATSDPNTSFGGYTF.

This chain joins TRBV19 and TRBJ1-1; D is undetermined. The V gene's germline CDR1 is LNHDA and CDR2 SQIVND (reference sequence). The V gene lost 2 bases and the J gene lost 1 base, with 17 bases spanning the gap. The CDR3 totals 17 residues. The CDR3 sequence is CASSIRGQTISNTEAFF. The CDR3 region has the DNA TGTGCCAGTAGTATACGAGGGCAGACCATTTCGAACACTGAAGCTTTCTTT.

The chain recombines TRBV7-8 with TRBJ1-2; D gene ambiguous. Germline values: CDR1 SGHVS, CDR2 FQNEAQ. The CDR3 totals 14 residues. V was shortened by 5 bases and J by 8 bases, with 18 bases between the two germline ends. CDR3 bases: TGTGCCAGCAGCACCCGGGATCGGACTATAGGCTACACCTTC. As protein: CASSTRDRTIGYTF. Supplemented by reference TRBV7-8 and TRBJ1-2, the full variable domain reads GAGVSQSPRYKVAKRGQDVALRCDPISGHVSLFWYQQALGQGPEFLTYFQNEAQLDKSGLPSDRFFAERPEGSVSTLKIQRTQQEDSAVYLCASSTRDRTIGYTFGSGTRLTVV.

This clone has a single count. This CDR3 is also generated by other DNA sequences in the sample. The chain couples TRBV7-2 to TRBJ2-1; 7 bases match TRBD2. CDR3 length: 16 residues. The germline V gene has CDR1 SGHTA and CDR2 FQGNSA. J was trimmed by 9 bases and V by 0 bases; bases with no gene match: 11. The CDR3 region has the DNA TGTGCCAGCAGCTTAGCTCTCGTGACTAGCAGCAGTGAGCAGTTCTTC. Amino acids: CASSLALVTSSSEQFF.

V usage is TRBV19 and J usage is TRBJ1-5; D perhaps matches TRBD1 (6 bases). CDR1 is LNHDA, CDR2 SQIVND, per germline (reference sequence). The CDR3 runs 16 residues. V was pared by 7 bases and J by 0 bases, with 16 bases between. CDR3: CASIPGHGISNQPQHF. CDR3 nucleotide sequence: TGTGCCAGTATCCCGGGACATGGGATTAGCAATCAGCCCCAGCATTTT.

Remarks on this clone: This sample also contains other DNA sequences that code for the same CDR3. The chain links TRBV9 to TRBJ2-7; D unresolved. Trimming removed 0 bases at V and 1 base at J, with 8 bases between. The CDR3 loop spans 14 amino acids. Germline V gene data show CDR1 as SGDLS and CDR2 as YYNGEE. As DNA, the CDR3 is TGTGCCAGCAGCGTAGGAAGAACTTCCTACGAGCAGTACTTC. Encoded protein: CASSVGRTSYEQYF.

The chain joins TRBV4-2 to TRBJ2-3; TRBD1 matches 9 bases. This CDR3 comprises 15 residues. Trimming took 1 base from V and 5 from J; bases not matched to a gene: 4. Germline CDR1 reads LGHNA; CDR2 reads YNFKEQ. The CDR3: CASSQGTGGLDTQYF. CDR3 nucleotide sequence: TGTGCCAGCAGCCAAGGAACAGGGGGCTTAGATACGCAGTATTTT.

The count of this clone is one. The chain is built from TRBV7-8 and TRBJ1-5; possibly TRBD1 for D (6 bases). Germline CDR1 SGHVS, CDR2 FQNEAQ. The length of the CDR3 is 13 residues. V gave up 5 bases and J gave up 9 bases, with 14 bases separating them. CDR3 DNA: TGTGCCAGCAGCGCAACAGGGCTGCGGCCCCAGCATTTT. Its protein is CASSATGLRPQHF.

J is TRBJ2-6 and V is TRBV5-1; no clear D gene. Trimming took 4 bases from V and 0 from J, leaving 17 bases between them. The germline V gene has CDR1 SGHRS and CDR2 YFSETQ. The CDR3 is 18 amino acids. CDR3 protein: CASSKPERIASGANVLTF. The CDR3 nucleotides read TGCGCCAGCAGCAAACCTGAACGAATAGCCTCTGGGGCCAACGTCCTGACTTTC.

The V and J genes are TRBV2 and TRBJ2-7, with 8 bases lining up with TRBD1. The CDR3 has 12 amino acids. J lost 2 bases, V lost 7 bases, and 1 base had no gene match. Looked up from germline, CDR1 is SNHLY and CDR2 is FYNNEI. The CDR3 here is CASKGQAYEQYF. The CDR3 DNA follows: TGTGCCAGCAAGGGACAGGCCTACGAGCAGTACTTC.

DNA for the CDR3: TGTGCCAGCAGTCCCGGGACACTCGATTACAATCAGCCCCAGCATTTT. Its translation: CASSPGTLDYNQPQHF. The chain links TRBV28 to TRBJ1-5, with a tentative D call TRBD1 (6 bases). This CDR3 region has 16 residues. From germline, CDR1 is MDHEN and CDR2 SYDVKM. V was cut by 5 bases and J by 3 bases, with 17 bases left in between.

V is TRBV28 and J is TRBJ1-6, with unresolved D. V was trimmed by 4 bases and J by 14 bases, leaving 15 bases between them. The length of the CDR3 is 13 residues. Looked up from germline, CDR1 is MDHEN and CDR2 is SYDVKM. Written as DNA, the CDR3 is TGTGCCAGCAGTTCCACTACTTGGTTGGCCCTCCACTTT. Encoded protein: CASSSTTWLALHF.

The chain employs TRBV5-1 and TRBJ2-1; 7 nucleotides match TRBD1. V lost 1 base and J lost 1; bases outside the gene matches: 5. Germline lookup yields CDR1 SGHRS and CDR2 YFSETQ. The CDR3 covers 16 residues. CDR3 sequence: CASSLWGQTSYNEQFF. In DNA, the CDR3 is TGCGCCAGCAGCTTGTGGGGACAGACTTCCTACAATGAGCAGTTCTTC.